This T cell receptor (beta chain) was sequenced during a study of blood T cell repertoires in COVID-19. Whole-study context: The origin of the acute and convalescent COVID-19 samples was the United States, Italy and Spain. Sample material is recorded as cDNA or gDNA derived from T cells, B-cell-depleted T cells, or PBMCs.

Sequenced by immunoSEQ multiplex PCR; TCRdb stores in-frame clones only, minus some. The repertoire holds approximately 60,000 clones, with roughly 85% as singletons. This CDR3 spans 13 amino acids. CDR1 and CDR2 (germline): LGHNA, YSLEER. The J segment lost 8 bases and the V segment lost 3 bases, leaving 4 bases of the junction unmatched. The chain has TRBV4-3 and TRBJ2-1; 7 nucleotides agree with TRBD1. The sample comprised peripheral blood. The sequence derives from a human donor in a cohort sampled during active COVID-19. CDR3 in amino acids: CASSHRGGDEQFF. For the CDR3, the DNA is TGCGCCAGCAGCCATAGAGGGGGCGATGAGCAGTTCTTC.